One sample yielded the 9 T cell receptor beta chains listed below, sequenced in a study of CD8+ T cells in alopecia areata. cDNA serving as the sequencing template came from extracted, reverse transcribed RNA. The table came from immunoSEQ multiplex PCR; TCRdb's copy has only in-frame clones and leaves some out. The sample comprises roughly 100,000 clones, approximately 66% of which are singletons, and 15% to 19% rests with the top ten. Regarding treatment: oral pan-JAK inhibitor, 5-10 mg twice daily. Sequences were derived from CD8+ T cells sorted from blood, sampled at week 4, from a patient treated with tofacitinib. These receptor sequences come from a human donor with alopecia areata.

This clone has just a few counts. The chain recombines TRBV7-3 with TRBJ2-3; TRBD1 agrees at 10 bases. This CDR3 spans 15 amino acids. After removal of 4 bases from V and 5 bases from J, the junction contained 6 bases not matched to a gene. Germline lookup yields CDR1 SGHTA and CDR2 FQGTGA. CDR3 bases: TGTGCCAGCAGCTCCCCGGACAGGGGGGAAGATACGCAGTATTTT. It is translated as CASSSPDRGEDTQYF.

This clone was recorded only once. CDR3 nucleotide sequence: TGTGCCAGCAGCTTAGAGGGCGGACTCTACAATGAGCAGTTCTTC. It codes for CASSLEGGLYNEQFF. The chain joins TRBV7-2 to TRBJ2-1, with a possible D match to TRBD2 (5 bases). The length of the CDR3 is 15 residues. Germline lookup yields CDR1 SGHTA and CDR2 FQGNSA. V shed 1 base and J shed 3 bases, with 10 bases lying between them.

The V gene is TRBV4-1, the J gene TRBJ1-1; TRBD1 matches 11 bases. Germline V gene sequence: CDR1 MGHRA, CDR2 YSYEKL. CDR3 length: 12 amino acids. The J segment lost 11 bases and the V segment lost 4 bases, leaving 3 bases of the junction unmatched. Here the CDR3 reads CASSPGQGEAFF. CDR3 sequence (DNA): TGCGCCAGCAGCCCGGGACAGGGGGAGGCTTTCTTT.

This rearrangement joins TRBV9 to TRBJ2-1, with 7 bases identical to TRBD1. This CDR3 has 15 amino acids. Germline V gene sequence: CDR1 SGDLS, CDR2 YYNGEE. With V trimmed by 0 bases and J by 4 bases, 4 bases remained unmatched. The CDR3 nucleotides read TGTGCCAGCAGCGTAGATGGGACAGCTTACAATGAGCAGTTCTTC. It yields the protein CASSVDGTAYNEQFF.

This clone has just a few counts. The gene calls are TRBV10-3 and TRBJ2-2; 7 bases agree with TRBD2. The V segment lost 10 bases and the J segment 5 bases; nucleotides outside the gene matches: 4. The CDR3 is 12 residues long. CDR1 is ENHRY and CDR2 is SYGVKD in the germline V gene. The CDR3 coding sequence is TGTGCCACACACGGGGGGACCGGGGAGCTGTTTTTT. Protein product: CATHGGTGELFF.

The V gene is TRBV4-2, the J gene TRBJ1-3; no reliable D call. This CDR3 contains 15 residues. Germline CDR1 and CDR2: LGHNA and YNFKEQ. V lost 1 base, J lost 4 bases, and 11 bases lay in between. The CDR3 DNA reads TGTGCCAGCAGCCAAGTTCGCCGGACGGGAAACACCATATATTTT. This translates into CASSQVRRTGNTIYF.

This clone has just a few counts. V gene TRBV7-9 combines with J gene TRBJ2-2; D is possibly TRBD2 (5 bases). Germline CDR1 reads SEHNR; CDR2 reads FQNEAQ (reference sequence). V was cut by 3 bases and J by 4 bases, with 9 bases left in between. The CDR3 spans 14 residues. This CDR3 is CASSFAGGTGELFF. The DNA for the CDR3 is TGTGCCAGCAGCTTTGCCGGAGGCACCGGGGAGCTGTTTTTT.

The sample holds a few counts of this clone. The rearrangement joins TRBV5-6 to TRBJ2-3, with 7 positions matching TRBD2. This CDR3 has 15 amino acids. Per germline, CDR1 SGHDT and CDR2 YYEEEE. Losses at the gene ends were 0 bases for V and 5 bases for J; bases not matched to a gene: 6. CDR3 sequence reads: CASSLATGGRDTQYF. The CDR3 nucleotides read TGTGCCAGCAGCTTGGCCACAGGCGGGAGAGATACGCAGTATTTT.

The V call is TRBV6-5, the J call TRBJ2-6, with D unclear. The germline gives CDR1 MNHEY, CDR2 SVGAGI. CDR3 length: 13 residues. Trimming stripped 7 bases from V and 5 bases from J, with 9 bases between. Here the CDR3 reads CASTNRRANVLTF. In DNA, the CDR3 is TGTGCCAGCACCAACCGTAGGGCCAACGTCCTGACTTTC.